The 11 T cell receptor beta chains below were found in one sample sequenced in a study of T-cell reconstitution after alpha-beta-depleted transplantation in children. The authors prepared the TCRbeta library with unique molecular identifiers. MiXCR, applied by TCRdb to the PCR reads, yields one record per CDR3 protein. The sample has hundreds of thousands of distinct CDR3 sequences, about 12% seen once. Sequences were derived from PBMCs from the stem cell graft donor, sampled from the stem cell graft. These receptors all stem from a human donor who donated a stem cell graft to a child with acute lymphoblastic leukemia.

This clonotype has only a few counts. The genes are TRBV7-9 and TRBJ1-2; possible D gene TRBD1, 5 bases. This CDR3 is built from 17 residues. The germline V gene encodes CDR1 SEHNR and CDR2 FQNEAQ (reference sequence). V was shortened by 2 bases and J by 0 bases, with 16 bases between the two germline ends. As DNA, the CDR3 is TGTGCCAGCAGCTTACGGGTGACGGCGGGGGCTAACTATGGCTACACCTTC. It codes for CASSLRVTAGANYGYTF.

V usage is TRBV7-6 and J usage is TRBJ2-5, with D possibly matching TRBD2 (7 bases). CDR3 length equals 15 residues. Trimming left V 5 bases short and J 4 bases short, with 17 bases between. CDR1 and CDR2 (germline): SGHVS, FNYEAQ. DNA of the CDR3: TGTGCCAGCAGCCCACCCGGGGGGCGCGGAGAGACCCAGTACTTC. Translated, it gives CASSPPGGRGETQYF.

Regarding this clonotype: The junction and the germline gene differ at one end; a read error may be behind it. The V gene is TRBV20-1, the J gene TRBJ1-1; the D gene is possibly TRBD1 (5 bases). Germline V CDR1 and CDR2: DFQATT, SNEGSKA (reference sequence). The CDR3 sequence is 15 residues long. CDR3 sequence: CCARGGPPGKGEAFF. The CDR3 coding sequence is TGCTGTGCGAGGGGCGGGCCTCCGGGGAAGGGTGAAGCTTTCTTT.

This clonotype appeared many times. The chain employs TRBV10-1 and TRBJ2-2; D call uncertain. CDR3 size: 16 residues. Germline CDR1 WNHNN, CDR2 SYGVQD (reference sequence). V lost 6 bases and J lost 0, with 14 bases in between. The chain's CDR3 is CASSERTGSNTGELFF. The CDR3 nucleotides read TGCGCCAGCAGCGAGCGAACGGGTTCGAACACCGGGGAGCTGTTTTTT.

This clonotype showed up many times. This rearrangement joins TRBV27 to TRBJ2-1, with TRBD1 identical over 7 bases. Trimming at V came to 2 bases and at J to 6 bases, leaving 7 bases not matched to a gene. The CDR3 is made up of 15 amino acids. Germline V lookup: CDR1 MNHEY, CDR2 SMNVEV (reference sequence). The CDR3 DNA sequence: TGTGCCAGCAGTTTAGGGCAGGGGGTATCCAATGAGCAGTTCTTC. Protein product: CASSLGQGVSNEQFF.

This clonotype was observed a handful of times. This sequence joins TRBV28 and TRBJ2-5; the D gene is possibly TRBD2 (6 bases). Looked up from germline, CDR1 is MDHEN and CDR2 is SYDVKM. V gave up 2 bases and J gave up 4 bases, with 14 bases separating them. CDR3 size: 15 residues. The CDR3 region is CASSLLASVRETQYF. The CDR3 DNA follows: TGTGCCAGCAGTTTACTAGCGAGTGTAAGAGAGACCCAGTACTTC.

The chain carries TRBV5-1 and TRBJ2-1; 9 positions agree with TRBD2. CDR1 SGHRS and CDR2 YFSETQ come from the germline V gene. After removal of 4 bases from V and 5 bases from J, the junction contained 4 bases not matched to a gene. The CDR3 runs 14 residues. The CDR3 DNA follows: TGCGCCAGCAGCGGCCTAGCGGGAAACAATGAGCAGTTCTTC. It is translated as CASSGLAGNNEQFF. Filled out from reference TRBV5-1 and TRBJ2-1, the complete variable domain reads KAGVTQTPRYLIKTRGQQVTLSCSPISGHRSVSWYQQTPGQGLQFLFEYFSETQRNKGNFPGRFSGRQFSNSRSEMNVSTLELGDSALYLCASSGLAGNNEQFFGPGTRLTVL.

This clonotype was observed many times. The chain has TRBV12-3 or TRBV12-4 and TRBJ1-6; the D gene is possibly TRBD1 (6 bases). The V gene lost 3 bases and the J gene lost 10 bases, with 13 bases spanning the gap. CDR3 length: 14 residues. The CDR3 bases are TGTGCCAGCAGTTTTGGGGGCGCGGGGTCACCCCTCCACTTT. Its translation is CASSFGGAGSPLHF.

This clonotype was seen ten or more times. This rearrangement joins TRBV20-1 to TRBJ2-5, with 7 bases matching TRBD2. The CDR3 contains 13 residues. Germline trimming cut 5 bases from V and 0 bases from J; bases unmatched to any gene: 3. Per germline, CDR1 DFQATT and CDR2 SNEGSKA (reference sequence). For the CDR3, the DNA is TGCAGTGCTCCCGGGACTAACCAAGAGACCCAGTACTTC. Its protein is CSAPGTNQETQYF.

This clonotype showed up many times. CDR3 loop: CSARGTGWETQYF. The DNA for the CDR3 is TGCAGTGCTAGAGGGACAGGCTGGGAGACCCAGTACTTC. This chain links TRBV20-1 with TRBJ2-5; the match to TRBD1 covers 7 bases. Germline CDR1 is DFQATT and CDR2 is SNEGSKA (reference sequence). Trimming at V came to 1 base and at J to 5 bases, leaving 4 bases not matched to a gene. CDR3 length: 13 amino acids.

This clonotype was seen more than once but under ten times. V is TRBV20-1 and J is TRBJ1-5; 7 bases map to TRBD1. This CDR3 is 16 amino acids long. J was trimmed by 0 bases and V by 0 bases; bases with no gene match: 5. The germline V gene encodes CDR1 DFQATT and CDR2 SNEGSKA (reference sequence). The CDR3 DNA reads as TGCAGTGCTAGAGACGGGACAGTTTATAGCAATCAGCCCCAGCATTTT. This encodes CSARDGTVYSNQPQHF.